The 31 T cell receptor beta chains given below trace back to one sample, sequenced in a study of T cell repertoires in cytomegalovirus infection. TCRdb reprocessed the reads with MiXCR, giving one entry per CDR3 protein. This table has some 390,000 distinct CDR3 sequences, 15% to 20% appearing once. Sequencing was done on a sample of PBMCs. The source of these receptors is a human donor in good health (CMV status not recorded). Some clones in this sample may be carry-over from other donors' samples.

This clonotype was recorded at least ten times. CDR3 in DNA: TGTGCCAGTAGGAAGACAGGGTCCACCGGGGAGCTGTTTTTT. Its protein is CASRKTGSTGELFF. This sequence joins TRBV19 and TRBJ2-2; TRBD1 matches at 7 bases. CDR3 length: 14 amino acids. J gave up 4 bases and V 6 bases, and 5 bases lay outside the gene matches. The germline V gene has CDR1 LNHDA and CDR2 SQIVND (reference sequence).

This clonotype was detected many times. The V call is TRBV7-6, the J call TRBJ2-7, with D uncertain. Looked up from germline, CDR1 is SGHVS and CDR2 is FNYEAQ. The CDR3 sequence is 14 residues long. Trimming took 5 bases from V and 2 from J, leaving 13 bases between them. CDR3 nucleotides: TGTGCCAGCAGCCCCACAAGGAATACCTACGAGCAGTACTTC. This gives the protein CASSPTRNTYEQYF.

This clonotype was found a few times. J is TRBJ1-2 and V is TRBV24-1; possible D gene TRBD1, 6 bases. CDR1 KGHDR and CDR2 SFDVKD come from the germline V gene. Trimming pared 4 bases from V and 6 bases from J, leaving 17 bases between. This CDR3 contains 15 residues. The CDR3 nucleotides read TGTGCCACCAGTGACCCCCGGGGGCGCAGGAATGGCTACACCTTC. It specifies CATSDPRGRRNGYTF.

This clonotype was seen at least ten times. The chain has TRBV7-2 and TRBJ2-1; D is ambiguous. The length of the CDR3 is 14 residues. V dropped 3 bases and J dropped 6 bases, with 12 bases sitting between them. Germline loops: CDR1 SGHTA, CDR2 FQGNSA. In nucleotides, the CDR3 is TGTGCCAGCAGCTTCAATTCACGGAGCAATGAGCAGTTCTTC. Its translation is CASSFNSRSNEQFF.

This clonotype occurred many times. J is TRBJ1-1 and V is TRBV28; D ambiguous. The CDR3 has 11 residues. Trimming left V 8 bases short and J 5 bases short, with 9 bases between. CDR1 is MDHEN and CDR2 is SYDVKM in the germline V gene. The CDR3 here is CASQSGTEAFF. CDR3 coding DNA: TGTGCCAGCCAAAGTGGAACTGAAGCTTTCTTT.

The genes are TRBV12-3 or TRBV12-4 and TRBJ2-5; D possibly corresponds to TRBD1 (5 bases). This CDR3 spans 15 amino acids. The V gene lost 6 bases and the J gene lost 3 bases, with 17 bases spanning the gap. The CDR3 DNA reads as TGTGCCAGCAGCCCTCGACAGTCCCGAGAAGAGACCCAGTACTTC. Its protein is CASSPRQSREETQYF.

The chain has TRBV20-1 and TRBJ1-4; TRBD1 is a possible D gene (6 bases). Germline CDR1 and CDR2: DFQATT and SNEGSKA (reference sequence). The CDR3 length is 17 residues. V dropped 4 bases and J dropped 3 bases, with 21 bases sitting between them. CDR3 sequence reads: CSATLEQGLRANEKLFF. The CDR3 coding sequence is TGCAGTGCTACCCTTGAACAGGGTTTGCGGGCTAATGAAAAACTGTTTTTT.

This clonotype was observed many times. The chain recombines TRBV7-3 with TRBJ2-5, with D maybe TRBD2 (5 bases). The germline gives CDR1 SGHTA, CDR2 FQGTGA. The CDR3 length is 13 residues. Trimming left V 2 bases short and J 5 bases short, with 9 bases between. The DNA of the CDR3 is TGTGCCAGCAGCTTAGAGCGGCGGGAGACCCAGTACTTC. This sequence encodes CASSLERRETQYF.

With respect to this clonotype: Being one base from a much bigger clone, this may be a read error. The final CDR3 position lacks the conserved phenylalanine or tryptophan, pointing to a likely read error. This chain links TRBV7-8 with TRBJ2-7; D may be TRBD2 (5 bases). Germline V gives CDR1 SGHVS, CDR2 FQNEAQ. Trimming took off 0 bases at V and 9 bases at J, with 9 bases between the two ends. The CDR3 spans 12 residues. DNA for the CDR3: TGTGCCAGCAGCTTAGCCGCGGGCAGGCAGTACTTA. Its translation: CASSLAAGRQYL.

This clonotype was seen more than once but under ten times. The chain recombines TRBV29-1 with TRBJ2-3, with 9 nucleotides matching TRBD2. Trimming at V came to 7 bases and at J to 0 bases, leaving 8 bases not matched to a gene. CDR1 is SQVTM, CDR2 ANQGSEA, per germline. The CDR3 is 15 residues long. CDR3 sequence: CSALTSGTSTDTQYF. The CDR3 region has the DNA TGCAGCGCCCTGACTAGCGGAACTAGCACAGATACGCAGTATTTT.

This clonotype occurred a few times. The genes are TRBV6-2 or TRBV6-3 and TRBJ2-5; D not resolved. This CDR3 is 14 amino acids long. The V gene lost 6 bases and the J gene lost 4 bases, with 15 bases spanning the gap. CDR1 is MNHEY and CDR2 is SVGEGT in the germline V gene. CDR3 nucleotides: TGTGCCAGCAGCACGCCCGGGCTGTCAGAGACCCAGTACTTC. Protein: CASSTPGLSETQYF.

This clonotype was seen repeatedly, ten times or more. This sequence joins TRBV5-4 and TRBJ2-3; possibly TRBD1 or TRBD2 for D (5 bases each). V was pared by 4 bases and J by 2 bases, with 11 bases between. The CDR3 is 14 residues long. CDR1 SGHNT and CDR2 YYREEE come from the germline V gene (reference sequence). CDR3 region: CASSPGQLTDTQYF. In DNA form, the CDR3 reads TGTGCCAGCAGCCCGGGGCAGCTCACAGATACGCAGTATTTT.

The J gene is TRBJ1-2, the V gene TRBV6-2 or TRBV6-3, with 7 nucleotides matching TRBD1. J gave up 3 bases and V 0 bases, and 4 bases lay outside the gene matches. CDR1 is MNHEY, CDR2 SVGEGT, per germline. There are 15 residues in the CDR3. The CDR3 loop is CASSYSTGTDYGYTF. The CDR3 DNA reads as TGTGCCAGCAGTTACTCTACCGGGACAGACTATGGCTACACCTTC.

V is TRBV6-5 and J is TRBJ1-2, with unresolved D. CDR1 and CDR2 (germline): MNHEY, SVGAGI. This CDR3 contains 17 residues. The V end lost 2 bases, the J end lost 8 bases, and 24 bases lay between the germline ends. The CDR3 sequence is CASSYPKDPLLFWGYTF. As DNA, the CDR3 is TGTGCCAGCAGTTACCCCAAGGACCCCCTTCTGTTTTGGGGCTACACCTTC.

This clonotype was seen ten or more times. Written as DNA, the CDR3 is TGTGCCAGCAGCTCATTACTAGAGGGGGGCTACACCTTC. Translated: CASSSLLEGGYTF. This chain joins TRBV7-9 and TRBJ1-2, with a weak D call TRBD1 (5 bases). This CDR3 region has 13 residues. Looked up from germline, CDR1 is SEHNR and CDR2 is FQNEAQ (reference sequence). Trimming took off 4 bases at V and 8 bases at J, with 14 bases between the two ends.

This clonotype was observed many times. V gene TRBV7-8 combines with J gene TRBJ2-7, with 16 positions matching TRBD2. V shed 4 bases and J 3 bases; nucleotides not matched to a gene: 6. There are 17 residues in the CDR3. From germline, CDR1 is SGHVS and CDR2 FQNEAQ. The CDR3 DNA reads as TGTGCCAGCAGCTCAGGGACTAGCGGGAGGGCCCTCTACGAGCAGTACTTC. This translates into CASSSGTSGRALYEQYF. Full variable domain (outside the CDR3, taken from reference TRBV7-8 and TRBJ2-7): GAGVSQSPRYKVAKRGQDVALRCDPISGHVSLFWYQQALGQGPEFLTYFQNEAQLDKSGLPSDRFFAERPEGSVSTLKIQRTQQEDSAVYLCASSSGTSGRALYEQYFGPGTRLTVT.

This clonotype was observed a few times. This rearrangement joins TRBV6-2 or TRBV6-3 to TRBJ1-1; no firm D call. Trimming removed 6 bases at V and 6 bases at J, with 11 bases between. There are 12 residues in the CDR3. The V gene's germline CDR1 is MNHEY and CDR2 SVGEGT. In DNA, the CDR3 is TGTGCCAGCAGCCGGACTATCGCTGAAGCTTTCTTT. It encodes CASSRTIAEAFF.

This clonotype was observed at least ten times. This chain joins TRBV28 and TRBJ1-5; tentatively, D is TRBD1 (5 bases). The CDR3 is 14 amino acids. Germline lookup yields CDR1 MDHEN and CDR2 SYDVKM. The germline V and J ends were trimmed by 6 bases and 4 bases, with 13 bases remaining between them. CDR3 sequence: CASSPRGGNQPQHF. Written as DNA, the CDR3 is TGTGCCAGCAGCCCACGGGGGGGAAATCAGCCCCAGCATTTT.

This clonotype was counted ten times or more. The chain carries TRBV7-6 and TRBJ2-6, with TRBD1 matching 7 bases. Germline CDR1 reads SGHVS; CDR2 reads FNYEAQ. The CDR3 loop spans 14 amino acids. Trimming cost V 5 bases and J 2 bases; bases outside gene matches: 0. The chain's CDR3 is CASSQGAGANVLTF. CDR3 DNA sequence: TGTGCCAGCAGCCAGGGGGCTGGGGCCAACGTCCTGACTTTC. Complete variable domain (other parts from reference TRBV7-6 and TRBJ2-6): GAGVSQSPRYKVTKRGQDVALRCDPISGHVSLYWYRQALGQGPEFLTYFNYEAQQDKSGLPNDRFSAERPEGSISTLTIQRTEQRDSAMYRCASSQGAGANVLTFGAGSRLTVL.

The chain recombines TRBV23-1 with TRBJ2-5, with 9 bases matching TRBD1. TRBV23-1 carries the ORF label, with uncertain function. The CDR3 is made up of 15 amino acids. Unmatched junction bases numbered 11, after V lost 6 bases and J lost 6 bases. The CDR3 loop is CASREGTGRLKTQYF. For the CDR3, the DNA is TGCGCCAGCAGGGAGGGGACAGGGAGATTAAAGACCCAGTACTTC.

A few counts support this clonotype. The rearrangement uses TRBV20-1 and TRBJ2-7; possibly TRBD1 for D (6 bases). With 4 bases removed from V and 7 bases from J, the gap between germline ends came to 17 bases. The CDR3 loop spans 13 amino acids. Germline CDR1 reads DFQATT; CDR2 reads SNEGSKA (reference sequence). The CDR3 DNA reads as TGCAGTGCTAAACGGGCCCCAGGGGAGGAGCAGTACTTC. Its protein is CSAKRAPGEEQYF.

This clonotype was seen only a few times. The rearrangement uses TRBV6-1 and TRBJ2-1; 11 nucleotides agree with TRBD1. After removal of 5 bases from V and 2 bases from J, the junction contained 14 bases not matched to a gene. This CDR3 region has 19 residues. Germline V lookup: CDR1 MNHNS, CDR2 SASEGT. CDR3 nucleotides: TGTGCCAGCAGTCGGCTCTTGTCCGGGACAGGGGGTCCCTACAATGAGCAGTTCTTC. Translation: CASSRLLSGTGGPYNEQFF.

This clonotype occurred many times. The chain recombines TRBV20-1 with TRBJ2-4; possible D gene TRBD1, 6 bases. Trimming removed 6 bases at V and 6 bases at J, with 12 bases between. The CDR3 is made up of 12 amino acids. The germline gives CDR1 DFQATT, CDR2 SNEGSKA (reference sequence). CDR3 coding DNA: TGCAGTGCCCCCCGGGACACAAACATTCAGTACTTC. Translation gives CSAPRDTNIQYF.

This chain joins TRBV20-1 and TRBJ2-4, with 10 nucleotides matching TRBD2. V trimming: 2 bases; J trimming: 1 base; junction bases outside the gene matches: 2. The germline gives CDR1 DFQATT, CDR2 SNEGSKA (reference sequence). The CDR3 has 15 amino acids. The CDR3 nucleotides are TGCAGTGCTAGACAGCGGGAGGGGGCCAAAAACATTCAGTACTTC. Its translation is CSARQREGAKNIQYF.

At least ten counts were recorded for this clonotype. The chain carries TRBV5-4 and TRBJ2-1; no firm D call. Germline loops: CDR1 SGHNT, CDR2 YYREEE (reference sequence). This CDR3 has 14 residues. V gave up 3 bases and J gave up 7 bases, with 14 bases separating them. The CDR3: CASSSPLRGNEQFF. CDR3 nucleotide sequence: TGTGCCAGCAGCTCACCGCTCCGTGGGAATGAGCAGTTCTTC. Using reference TRBV5-4 and TRBJ2-1 for the parts outside the CDR3, the full variable domain is ETGVTQSPTHLIKTRGQQVTLRCSSQSGHNTVSWYQQALGQGPQFIFQYYREEENGRGNFPPRFSGLQFPNYSSELNVNALELDDSALYLCASSSPLRGNEQFFGPGTRLTVL.

This clonotype turned up a few times. The CDR3 loop reads CSARRGGGGSNYGYTF. As DNA, the CDR3 is TGCAGTGCTAGGCGTGGGGGGGGGGGGTCTAACTATGGCTACACCTTC. This chain uses TRBV20-1 with TRBJ1-2, with D maybe TRBD1 (5 bases). The length of the CDR3 is 16 residues. V was pared by 3 bases and J by 0 bases, with 17 bases between. Germline assignment: CDR1 DFQATT and CDR2 SNEGSKA (reference sequence).

The CDR3 DNA reads as TGTGCCAGCAGTTCACCATTCTCTGGAAACACCATATATTTT. Protein: CASSSPFSGNTIYF. This rearrangement joins TRBV6-1 to TRBJ1-3; D gene ambiguous. Trimming left V 5 bases short and J 0 bases short, with 8 bases between. This CDR3 has 14 residues. Germline-derived CDR1 and CDR2 are MNHNS and SASEGT.

This chain links TRBV12-3 or TRBV12-4 with TRBJ2-7, with TRBD2 matching over 7 bases. Trimming took 7 bases from V and 6 from J; bases not matched to a gene: 3. There are 11 residues in the CDR3. The CDR3, as DNA: TGTGCCAGCATGGGGGGGACCGAGCAGTACTTC. Amino acids: CASMGGTEQYF.

The sample holds a few counts of this clonotype. The genes are TRBV6-5 and TRBJ2-7, with 9 bases matching TRBD2. Trimming removed 10 bases from V and 4 bases from J; junction bases left unmatched: 11. In germline, CDR1 is MNHEY, CDR2 SVGAGI. The CDR3 is made up of 14 amino acids. CDR3 sequence: CATGYAGGPYEQYF. CDR3 bases: TGTGCCACCGGGTATGCGGGGGGGCCATACGAGCAGTACTTC.

This clonotype was seen a few times. This rearrangement joins TRBV20-1 to TRBJ1-3; D is uncertain. V was cut by 3 bases and J by 0 bases, with 9 bases left in between. Per the germline V gene, CDR1 is DFQATT and CDR2 is SNEGSKA (reference sequence). The CDR3 has 14 residues. The CDR3 DNA reads TGCAGTGCTAGGAGGCCGAGCTCTGGAAACACCATATATTTT. Amino acid sequence: CSARRPSSGNTIYF.

The rearrangement uses TRBV20-1 and TRBJ2-7, with D perhaps TRBD2 (6 bases). The CDR3 contains 14 residues. Trimming left V 6 bases short and J 0 bases short, with 15 bases between. CDR1 and CDR2 from the germline V gene are DFQATT and SNEGSKA (reference sequence). In DNA, the CDR3 is TGCAGTGCCTTAGCGGTCAGAAGCTCCTACGAGCAGTACTTC. Its translation: CSALAVRSSYEQYF.